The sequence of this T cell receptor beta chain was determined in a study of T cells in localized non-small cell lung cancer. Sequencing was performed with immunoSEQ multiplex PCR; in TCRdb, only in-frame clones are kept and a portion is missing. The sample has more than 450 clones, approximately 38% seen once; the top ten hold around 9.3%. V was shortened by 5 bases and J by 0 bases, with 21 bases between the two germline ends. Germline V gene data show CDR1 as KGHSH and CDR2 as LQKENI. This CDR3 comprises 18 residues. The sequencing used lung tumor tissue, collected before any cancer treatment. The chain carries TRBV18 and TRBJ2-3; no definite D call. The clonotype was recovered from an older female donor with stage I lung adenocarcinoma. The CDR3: CASSTSPGYHTSTDTQYF. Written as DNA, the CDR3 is TGTGCCAGCTCAACGTCCCCCGGATACCATACTAGCACAGATACGCAGTATTTT. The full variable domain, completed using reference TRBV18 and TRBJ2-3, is NAGVMQNPRHLVRRRGQEARLRCSPMKGHSHVYWYRQLPEEGLKFMVYLQKENIIDESGMPKERFSAEFPKEGPSILRIQQVVRGDSAAYFCASSTSPGYHTSTDTQYFGPGTRLTVL.